The sequence of this TCR beta chain was determined in a study of identical twins. Each CDR3 protein gets one entry after TCRdb re-called the 5' RACE reads with MiXCR. Among around 960,000 distinct CDR3 sequences listed, about 12% were seen once. The junction had 11 bases not matched to a gene; V was cut back by 0 bases and J by 11 bases. The V gene's germline CDR1 is MNHEY and CDR2 SVGAGI. The CDR3 is 17 amino acids. The same specimen was also included in a second study, on yellow fever vaccine responses in identical twins.

The chain joins TRBV6-5 to TRBJ1-6, with 9 bases fitting TRBD1. Material for sequencing was PBMCs. The source of this sequence is a woman between 18 and 29 years old in good health. For the CDR3, the DNA is TGTGCCAGCAGTTACTCGATGCCGGGACAGGGCAATCCACCCCTCCACTTT. Amino acids: CASSYSMPGQGNPPLHF.